This TCR beta chain was documented in a study of shared clonotypes between healthy human individuals. Study-wide background: The study used three CD4 naive, three CD4 memory, two CD8 naive and one CD8 memory plate per donor.

Findings and limits, study-wide: Memory subsets had estimated richness that was generally smaller than that of naive subsets. What limited the represented genetic and exposure-history diversity was the small number of donors.

Each sample came from a Caucasian adult donor living in Nashville, Tennessee. On this clone: Its specificity is unknown.

The method was immunoSEQ multiplex PCR; TCRdb's version includes in-frame clones alone and lacks a portion of them. The profile covers about 1.5 million clones, with over 95% appearing a single time and roughly 1.2% taken by the ten largest. V was shortened by 6 bases and J by 3 bases, with 19 bases between the two germline ends. Germline V gene data show CDR1 as SQVTM and CDR2 as ANQGSEA. The CDR3 contains 15 residues. This sequence joins TRBV29-1 and TRBJ2-3; possibly TRBD2 for D (6 bases). The sequence came from a young man in good health. The source material was naive CD4+ T cells sorted from blood. The subset was: CD45RA+ positively selected. For the CDR3, the DNA is TGCAGCGTCAAGGTCGGGGGTACGAGGACAGATACGCAGTATTTT. Protein sequence: CSVKVGGTRTDTQYF.